This T cell receptor beta chain was obtained from a study of blood T cell repertoires in COVID-19. Background on the study: Whether acute or convalescent, the COVID-19 samples came from the United States, Italy and Spain. The cDNA or gDNA used as material had been derived from T cells, B-cell-depleted T cells, or PBMCs.

Per the original methods: Reference gene primer amplification in the assay estimated nucleated cell counts. Clones were read by immunoSEQ multiplex PCR, and TCRdb kept only the in-frame ones, dropping some. D and trimming come from the DNA, and the V and J calls and clone size come from that table. The data show hundreds of thousands of clones, with just under 90% seen just once and less than 9.5% held by the top ten. Recovered Cohort 3 donors showed two negative PCRs, clearance, or symptom resolution. V lost 2 bases to trimming and J lost 1 base; unmatched junction nucleotides: 4. This CDR3 region has 16 residues. The germline CDR1 and CDR2 sequences are SEHNR and FQNEAQ (reference sequence).

This receptor was taken from a woman in her thirties who had recovered from COVID-19. The gene calls are TRBV7-9 and TRBJ2-1; 8 bases are a match to TRBD2. Source material: PBMCs or T cells enriched from blood (not recorded which). The CDR3 DNA reads as TGTGCCAGCAGCTTACCAGCGGGAGAGTCCTACAATGAGCAGTTCTTC. This encodes CASSLPAGESYNEQFF. Filled out from reference TRBV7-9 and TRBJ2-1, the complete variable domain reads DTGVSQNPRHKITKRGQNVTFRCDPISEHNRLYWYRQTLGQGPEFLTYFQNEAQLEKSRLLSDRFSAERPKGSFSTLEIQRTEQGDSAMYLCASSLPAGESYNEQFFGPGTRLTVL.